Below, 3 T cell receptor beta chains from the same sample are listed, as sequenced in a study of vaccination and CD4 T cells after COVID-19. Treatment reported: approximately 9-day PBMC culture with coronavirus spike peptide pools or control peptides (ViraFEST assay). Unexposed donor CD4+ T cells predated the COVID-19 pandemic, collected 2011-2018. With the Oncomine TCR Beta short-read assay, DNA from cultured CD4+ T cells was sequenced. Cultured CD4+ T cells yielded the extracted genomic DNA. TCRdb reprocessed the PCR reads via MiXCR and lists one record per CDR3 protein. The sample contains 10,000 or so distinct CDR3 sequences, about 35% of which appear only once. For these TCRs, the target antigens are not known. Sequencing was performed on CD4+ T cells from blood, cultured in vitro. Receptors originate from a human donor in good health.

The rearrangement links TRBV5-1 to TRBJ1-5; D call uncertain. CDR1 is SGHRS, CDR2 YFSETQ, per germline. The CDR3 is 15 amino acids. V lost 2 bases and J 2 bases, leaving 11 bases between the germline ends. The CDR3 coding sequence is TGCGCCAGCAGCTTTGATCCGGTTGGCAATCAGCCCCAGCATTTT. Translating gives CASSFDPVGNQPQHF.

This clonotype was observed a few times. V usage is TRBV5-1 and J usage is TRBJ2-1, with 12 bases matching TRBD2. V lost 5 bases to trimming and J lost 4 bases; unmatched junction nucleotides: 13. From germline, CDR1 is SGHRS and CDR2 YFSETQ. This CDR3 has 18 residues. CDR3 protein: CASRRTTSGRVGYNEQFF. In nucleotides, the CDR3 is TGCGCCAGCAGGAGAACGACTAGCGGGAGAGTGGGTTACAATGAGCAGTTCTTC.

V and J are TRBV29-1 and TRBJ2-7; the D call may be TRBD1 or TRBD2 (5 bases each). The V and J ends lost 7 bases and 2 bases respectively, with 15 bases between them. Germline V gives CDR1 SQVTM, CDR2 ANQGSEA. This CDR3 is 13 amino acids long. The CDR3 is CSAIGTPAYEQYF. The CDR3 DNA reads as TGCAGCGCGATCGGGACGCCGGCCTACGAGCAGTACTTC.